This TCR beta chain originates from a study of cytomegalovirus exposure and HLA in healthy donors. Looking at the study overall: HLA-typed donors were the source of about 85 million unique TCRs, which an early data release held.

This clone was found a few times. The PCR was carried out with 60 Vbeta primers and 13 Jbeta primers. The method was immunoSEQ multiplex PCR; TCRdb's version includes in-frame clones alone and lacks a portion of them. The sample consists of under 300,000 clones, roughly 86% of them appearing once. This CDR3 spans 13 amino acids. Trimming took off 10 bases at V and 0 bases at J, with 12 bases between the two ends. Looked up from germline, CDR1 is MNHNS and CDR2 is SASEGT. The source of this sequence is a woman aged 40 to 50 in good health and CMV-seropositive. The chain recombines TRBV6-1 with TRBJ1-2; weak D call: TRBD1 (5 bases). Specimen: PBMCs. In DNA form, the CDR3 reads TGTGCCACCATCCCGACAGCTAACTATGGCTACACCTTC. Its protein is CATIPTANYGYTF.